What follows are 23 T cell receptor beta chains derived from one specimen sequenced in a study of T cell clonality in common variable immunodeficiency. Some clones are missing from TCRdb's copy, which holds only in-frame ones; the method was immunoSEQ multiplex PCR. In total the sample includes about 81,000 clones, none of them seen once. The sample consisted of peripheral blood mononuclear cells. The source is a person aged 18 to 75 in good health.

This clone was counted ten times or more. CDR3 DNA (partial): TGCGCCAGCGGACAGGGCCTATCTAGCACAGATACG. Translation: CASGQGLSSTDT. The CDR3 in its entirety is CASGQGLSSTDTQYF. The chain recombines TRBV5-1 with TRBJ2-3; 8 nucleotides agree with TRBD1. The read is 3 residues too short to cover the CDR3 end, so that end is filled in from the germline J gene. CDR1 and CDR2 (germline): SGHRS, YFSETQ. The CDR3 sequence is 15 residues long. The V and J ends lost 7 bases and 0 bases, in that order; junction bases with no gene match: 7.

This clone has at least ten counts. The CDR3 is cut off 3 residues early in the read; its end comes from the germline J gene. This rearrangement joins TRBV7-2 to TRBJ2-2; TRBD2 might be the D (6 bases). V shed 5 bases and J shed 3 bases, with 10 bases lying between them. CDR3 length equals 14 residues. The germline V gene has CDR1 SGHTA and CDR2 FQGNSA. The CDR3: CASSIKRDTGELFF. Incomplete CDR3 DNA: TGTGCCAGCAGCATCAAGCGGGACACCGGGGAG.

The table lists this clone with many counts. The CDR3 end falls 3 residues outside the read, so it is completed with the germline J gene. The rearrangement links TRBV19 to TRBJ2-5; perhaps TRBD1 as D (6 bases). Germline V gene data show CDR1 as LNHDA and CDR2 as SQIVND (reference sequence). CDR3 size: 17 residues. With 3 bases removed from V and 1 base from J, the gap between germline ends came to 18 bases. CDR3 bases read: TGTGCCAGTAGTATTAGGACAGTGGCTAGCCCCCAAGAGACC. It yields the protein CASSIRTVASPQET. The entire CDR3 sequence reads CASSIRTVASPQETQYF.

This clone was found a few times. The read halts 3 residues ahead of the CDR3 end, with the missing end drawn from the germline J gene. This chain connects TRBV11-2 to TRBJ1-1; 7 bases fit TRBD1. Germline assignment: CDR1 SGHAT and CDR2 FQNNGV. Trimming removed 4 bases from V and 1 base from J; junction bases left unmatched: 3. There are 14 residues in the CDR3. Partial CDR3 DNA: TGTGCCAGCAGCTCCGGGACAGCGAACACTGAA. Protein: CASSSGTANTE. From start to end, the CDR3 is CASSSGTANTEAFF.

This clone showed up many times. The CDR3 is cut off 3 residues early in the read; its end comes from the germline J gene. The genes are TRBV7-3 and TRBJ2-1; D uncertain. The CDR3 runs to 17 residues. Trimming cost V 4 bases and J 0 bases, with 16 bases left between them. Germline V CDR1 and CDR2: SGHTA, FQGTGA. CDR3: CASSSLNSLSSYNEQFF. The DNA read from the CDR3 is TGTGCCAGCAGCTCATTGAACAGCTTAAGCTCCTACAATGAG.

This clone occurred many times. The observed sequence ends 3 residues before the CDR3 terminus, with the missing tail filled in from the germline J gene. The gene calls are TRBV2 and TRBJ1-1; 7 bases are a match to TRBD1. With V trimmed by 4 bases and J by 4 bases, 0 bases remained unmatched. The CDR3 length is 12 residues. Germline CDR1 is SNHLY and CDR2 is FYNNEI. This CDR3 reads CASSAGGTEAFF. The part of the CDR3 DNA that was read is TGTGCCAGCAGTGCAGGGGGCACTGAA.

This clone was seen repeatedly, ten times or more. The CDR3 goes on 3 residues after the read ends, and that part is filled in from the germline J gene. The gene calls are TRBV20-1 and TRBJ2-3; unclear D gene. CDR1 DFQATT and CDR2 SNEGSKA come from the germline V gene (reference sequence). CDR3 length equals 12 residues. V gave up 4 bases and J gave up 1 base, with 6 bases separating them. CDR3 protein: CSANRGTDTQYF. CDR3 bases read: TGCAGTGCTAATAGGGGCACAGATACG.

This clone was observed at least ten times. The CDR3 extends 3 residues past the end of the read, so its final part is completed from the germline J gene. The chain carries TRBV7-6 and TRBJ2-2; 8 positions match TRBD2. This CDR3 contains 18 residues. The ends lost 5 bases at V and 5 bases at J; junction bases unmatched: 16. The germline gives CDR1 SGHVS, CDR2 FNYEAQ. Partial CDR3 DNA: TGTGCCAGCAGCCCCCAGATTAGCGGGATTGTGGGGACCGGGGAG. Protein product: CASSPQISGIVGTGE. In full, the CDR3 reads CASSPQISGIVGTGELFF.

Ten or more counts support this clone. CDR3 DNA (partial): TGCAGTGCTAGAGACGTTAGCGGGAGCGTGGGAGAGACC. It translates to CSARDVSGSVGET. The whole CDR3 is CSARDVSGSVGETQYF. The chain joins TRBV20-1 to TRBJ2-5; 9 nucleotides align to TRBD2. Read sequence stops 3 residues before the CDR3 end, and the germline J gene provides the missing end. V dropped 0 bases and J dropped 4; count of bases not matched to a gene: 9. Germline CDR1 reads DFQATT; CDR2 reads SNEGSKA (reference sequence). The CDR3 runs to 16 residues.

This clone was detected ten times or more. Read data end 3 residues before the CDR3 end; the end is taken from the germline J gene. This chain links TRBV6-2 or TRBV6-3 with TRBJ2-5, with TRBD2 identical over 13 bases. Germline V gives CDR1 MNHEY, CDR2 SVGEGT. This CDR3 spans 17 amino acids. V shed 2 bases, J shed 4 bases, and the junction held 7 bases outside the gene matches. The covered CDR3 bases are TGTGCCAGCAGTTACGGACTAGCGGGAGTACGGGGAGAGACC. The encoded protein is CASSYGLAGVRGET. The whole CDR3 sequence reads CASSYGLAGVRGETQYF.

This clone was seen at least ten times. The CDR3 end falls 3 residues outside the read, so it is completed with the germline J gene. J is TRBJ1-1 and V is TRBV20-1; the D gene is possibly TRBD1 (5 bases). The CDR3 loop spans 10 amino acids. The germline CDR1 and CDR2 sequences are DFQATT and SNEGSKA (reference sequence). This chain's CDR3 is CATTREEAFF. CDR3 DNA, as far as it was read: TGCGCGACGACCAGGGAGGAA.

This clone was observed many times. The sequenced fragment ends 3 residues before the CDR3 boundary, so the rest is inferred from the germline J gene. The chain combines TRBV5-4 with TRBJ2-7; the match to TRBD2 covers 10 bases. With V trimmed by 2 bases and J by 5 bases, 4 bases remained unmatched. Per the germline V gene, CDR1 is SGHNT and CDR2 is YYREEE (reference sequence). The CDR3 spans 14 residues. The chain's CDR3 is CASSFGLAGDEQYF. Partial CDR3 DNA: TGTGCCAGCAGCTTTGGGCTAGCGGGAGACGAG.

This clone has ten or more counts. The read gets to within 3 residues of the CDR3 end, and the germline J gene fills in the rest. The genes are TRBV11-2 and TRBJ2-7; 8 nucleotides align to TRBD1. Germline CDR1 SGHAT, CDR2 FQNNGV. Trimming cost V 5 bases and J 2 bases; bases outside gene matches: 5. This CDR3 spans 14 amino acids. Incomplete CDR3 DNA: TGTGCCAGCAGCGCCACGGACAGGGCCTACGAG. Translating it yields CASSATDRAYE. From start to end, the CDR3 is CASSATDRAYEQYF.

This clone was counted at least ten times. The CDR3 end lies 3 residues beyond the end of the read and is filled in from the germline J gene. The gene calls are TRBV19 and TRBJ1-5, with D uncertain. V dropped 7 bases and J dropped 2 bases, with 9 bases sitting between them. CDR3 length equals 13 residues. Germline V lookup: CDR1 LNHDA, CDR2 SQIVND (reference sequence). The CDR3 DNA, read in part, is TGTGCCAGTAACTTTCCGGGCAATCAGCCC. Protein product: CASNFPGNQP. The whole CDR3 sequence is CASNFPGNQPQHF.

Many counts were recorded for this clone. The part of the CDR3 DNA that was read is TGTGCCAGCAGCTTTGAAGCGGGGACGAACACCGGGGAG. This encodes CASSFEAGTNTGE. The CDR3 reads in full as CASSFEAGTNTGELFF. The rearrangement links TRBV7-6 to TRBJ2-2; TRBD2 matches at 7 bases. The read ends 3 residues shy of where the CDR3 ends; the end is completed using the germline J gene. The CDR3 runs to 16 residues. Germline V CDR1 and CDR2: SGHVS, FNYEAQ. The V segment lost 3 bases and the J segment 0 bases; nucleotides outside the gene matches: 4.

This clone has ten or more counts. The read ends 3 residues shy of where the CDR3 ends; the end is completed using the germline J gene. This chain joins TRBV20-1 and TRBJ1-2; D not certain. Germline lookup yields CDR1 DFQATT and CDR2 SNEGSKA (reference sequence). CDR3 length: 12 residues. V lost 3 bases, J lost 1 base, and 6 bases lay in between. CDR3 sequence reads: CSASAINYGYTF. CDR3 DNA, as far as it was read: TGCAGTGCTAGCGCTATTAACTATGGC.

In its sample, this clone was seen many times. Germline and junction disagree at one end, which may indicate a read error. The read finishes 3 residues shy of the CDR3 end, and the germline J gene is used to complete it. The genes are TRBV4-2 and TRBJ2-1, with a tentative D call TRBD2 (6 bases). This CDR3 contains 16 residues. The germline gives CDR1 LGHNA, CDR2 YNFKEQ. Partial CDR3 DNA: TGCGCCAGCAGCCAAGTGGCGGGAACGGGTGCAAGTGAG. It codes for CASSQVAGTGASE. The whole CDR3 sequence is CASSQVAGTGASEQFF.

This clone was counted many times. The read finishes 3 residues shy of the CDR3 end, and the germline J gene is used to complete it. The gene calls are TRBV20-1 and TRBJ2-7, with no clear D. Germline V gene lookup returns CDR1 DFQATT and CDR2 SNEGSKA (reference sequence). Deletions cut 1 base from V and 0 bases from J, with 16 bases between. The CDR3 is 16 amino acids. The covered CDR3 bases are TGCAGTGCTAGAGCTTCGAGCTTATCTGTCTCCTACGAG. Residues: CSARASSLSVSYE. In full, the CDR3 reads CSARASSLSVSYEQYF.

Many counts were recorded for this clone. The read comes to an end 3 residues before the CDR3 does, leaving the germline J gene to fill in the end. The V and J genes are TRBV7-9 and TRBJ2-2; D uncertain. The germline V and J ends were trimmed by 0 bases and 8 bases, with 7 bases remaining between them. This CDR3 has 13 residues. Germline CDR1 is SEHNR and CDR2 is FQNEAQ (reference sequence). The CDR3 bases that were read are TGTGCCAGCAGCTTAGCCCCCCTTGGGGAG. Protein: CASSLAPLGE. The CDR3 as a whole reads CASSLAPLGELFF.

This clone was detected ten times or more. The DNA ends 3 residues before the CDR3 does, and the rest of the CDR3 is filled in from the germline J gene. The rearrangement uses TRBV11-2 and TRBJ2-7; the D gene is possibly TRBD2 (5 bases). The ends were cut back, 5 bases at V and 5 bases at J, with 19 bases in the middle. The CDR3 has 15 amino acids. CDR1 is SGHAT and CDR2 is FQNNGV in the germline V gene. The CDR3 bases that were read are TGTGCCAGCAGCCAGAGGGCGGGCAGTGGGAACGAG. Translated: CASSQRAGSGNE. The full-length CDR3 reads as CASSQRAGSGNEQYF.

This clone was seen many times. CDR3: CSATLADYNEQFF. The sequenced part of the CDR3 DNA is TGCAGTGCTACACTAGCGGATTACAATGAG. The chain recombines TRBV20-1 with TRBJ2-1; 8 bases are a match to TRBD2. Sequencing ends 3 residues short of the CDR3 end; the germline J gene provides the rest. The CDR3 totals 13 residues. Germline assignment: CDR1 DFQATT and CDR2 SNEGSKA (reference sequence). The ends lost 4 bases at V and 4 bases at J; junction bases unmatched: 3.

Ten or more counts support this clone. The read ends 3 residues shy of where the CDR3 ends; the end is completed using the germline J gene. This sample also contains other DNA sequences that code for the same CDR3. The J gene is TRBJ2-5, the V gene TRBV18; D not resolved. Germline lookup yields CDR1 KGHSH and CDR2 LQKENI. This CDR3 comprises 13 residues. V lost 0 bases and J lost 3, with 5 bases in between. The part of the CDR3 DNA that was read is TGTGCCAGCTCACCACCCAGTGAAGAGACC. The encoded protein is CASSPPSEET. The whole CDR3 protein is CASSPPSEETQYF.

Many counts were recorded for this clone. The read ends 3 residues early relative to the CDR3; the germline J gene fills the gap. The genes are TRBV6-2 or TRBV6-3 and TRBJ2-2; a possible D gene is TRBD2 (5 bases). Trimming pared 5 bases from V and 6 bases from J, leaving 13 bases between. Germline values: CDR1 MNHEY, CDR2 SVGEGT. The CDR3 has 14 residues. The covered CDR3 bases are TGTGCCAGCAGTCTACACCCGGGGTCCGGGGAG. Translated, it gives CASSLHPGSGE. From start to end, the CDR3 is CASSLHPGSGELFF.